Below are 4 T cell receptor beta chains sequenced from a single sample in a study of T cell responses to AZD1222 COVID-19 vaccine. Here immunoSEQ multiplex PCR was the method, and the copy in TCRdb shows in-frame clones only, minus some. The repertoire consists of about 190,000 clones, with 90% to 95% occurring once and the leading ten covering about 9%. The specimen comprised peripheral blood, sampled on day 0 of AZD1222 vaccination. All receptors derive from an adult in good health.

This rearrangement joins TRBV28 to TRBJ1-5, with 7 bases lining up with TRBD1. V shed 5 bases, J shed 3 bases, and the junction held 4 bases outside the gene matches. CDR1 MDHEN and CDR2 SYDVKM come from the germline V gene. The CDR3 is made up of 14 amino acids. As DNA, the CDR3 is TGTGCCAGCAGTCTCAGGGGGAACAATCAGCCCCAGCATTTT. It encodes CASSLRGNNQPQHF.

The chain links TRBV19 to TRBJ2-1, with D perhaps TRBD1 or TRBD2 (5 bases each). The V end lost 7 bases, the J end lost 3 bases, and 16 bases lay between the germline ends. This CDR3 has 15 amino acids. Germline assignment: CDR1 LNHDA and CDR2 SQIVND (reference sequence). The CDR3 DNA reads TGTGCCAGTACCCCTGGGGGAGTGGTCTACAATGAGCAGTTCTTC. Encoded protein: CASTPGGVVYNEQFF. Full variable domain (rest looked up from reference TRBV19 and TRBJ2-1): DGGITQSPKYLFRKEGQNVTLSCEQNLNHDAMYWYRQDPGQGLRLIYYSQIVNDFQKGDIAEGYSVSREKKESFPLTVTSAQKNPTAFYLCASTPGGVVYNEQFFGPGTRLTVL.

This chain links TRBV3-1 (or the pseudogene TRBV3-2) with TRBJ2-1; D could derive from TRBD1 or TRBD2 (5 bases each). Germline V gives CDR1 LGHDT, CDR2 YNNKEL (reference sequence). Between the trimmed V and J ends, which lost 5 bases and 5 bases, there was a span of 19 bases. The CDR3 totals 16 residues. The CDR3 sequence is CASSASLGRLNNEQFF. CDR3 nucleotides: TGTGCCAGCAGCGCATCCTTGGGACGACTAAACAATGAGCAGTTCTTC.

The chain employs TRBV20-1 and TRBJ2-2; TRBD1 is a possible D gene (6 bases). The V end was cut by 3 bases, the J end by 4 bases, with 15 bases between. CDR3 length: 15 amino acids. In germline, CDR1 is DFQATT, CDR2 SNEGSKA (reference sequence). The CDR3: CSASYGDISTGELFF. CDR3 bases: TGCAGTGCTAGTTACGGGGACATCTCCACCGGGGAGCTGTTTTTT.